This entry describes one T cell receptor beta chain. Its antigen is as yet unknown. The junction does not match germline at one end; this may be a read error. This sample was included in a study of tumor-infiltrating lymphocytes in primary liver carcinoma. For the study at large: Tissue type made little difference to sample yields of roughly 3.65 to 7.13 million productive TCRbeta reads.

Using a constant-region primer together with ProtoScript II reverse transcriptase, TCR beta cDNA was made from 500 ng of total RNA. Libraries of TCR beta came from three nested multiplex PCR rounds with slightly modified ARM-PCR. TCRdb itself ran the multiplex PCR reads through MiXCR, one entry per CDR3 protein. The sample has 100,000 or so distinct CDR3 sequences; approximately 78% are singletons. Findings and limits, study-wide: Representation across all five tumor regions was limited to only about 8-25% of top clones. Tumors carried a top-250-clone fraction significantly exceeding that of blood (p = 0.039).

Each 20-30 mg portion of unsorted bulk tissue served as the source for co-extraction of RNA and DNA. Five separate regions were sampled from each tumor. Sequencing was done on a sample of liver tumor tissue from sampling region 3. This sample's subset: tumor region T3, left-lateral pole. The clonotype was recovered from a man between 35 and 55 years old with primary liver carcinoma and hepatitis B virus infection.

The CDR3 region is CASSLGSGRTRFAYEQYF. CDR3 nucleotides: TGTGCCAGCAGTTTAGGTAGCGGGAGGACCCGTTTCGCTTACGAGCAGTACTTC. The V gene is TRBV11-2, the J gene TRBJ2-7, with 10 bases aligning to TRBD2. The CDR3 totals 18 residues. The germline CDR1 and CDR2 sequences are SGHAT and FQNNGV.